This TCR beta chain comes out of a study of blood T cell repertoires in COVID-19. The wider study: PBMCs, B-cell-depleted T cells, or T cells provided the cDNA or gDNA that made up the material.

Trimming removed 8 bases from V and 4 bases from J, with 9 bases in between. CDR1 and CDR2 from the germline V gene are WSHSY and SAAADI. The CDR3 extends over 13 amino acids. Original analysis: Amplifying reference gene primers gave estimates of nucleated cell counts. Sequencing was performed with immunoSEQ multiplex PCR; in TCRdb, only in-frame clones are kept and a portion is missing. V, J and clone size were drawn from that table, and D and trimming were deduced from the DNA. The sample carries about 190,000 clones, under 90% recorded once. Sequenced sample: peripheral blood. The rearrangement joins TRBV10-2 to TRBJ1-6; D not resolved. This clonotype was obtained from a human donor in a cohort sampled during active COVID-19. The CDR3 coding sequence is TGCGCCAGCTCTGCAGATTATAATTCACCCCTCCACTTT. As protein: CASSADYNSPLHF.